This T cell receptor beta chain was observed in a study of blood T cell repertoires in COVID-19. Overall study context: Material from acute and convalescent COVID-19 was sourced from the United States, Italy and Spain. In each case, the material was cDNA or gDNA derived from T cells, B-cell-depleted T cells, or PBMCs.

This clone has a single count. Germline-derived CDR1 and CDR2 are LGHNA and YSLEER. V lost 0 bases, J lost 6 bases, and 0 bases stayed unmatched. The CDR3 is 15 amino acids. The data were produced by immunoSEQ multiplex PCR, yet TCRdb's version contains in-frame clones alone and is incomplete. Of a few hundred thousand clones detected, roughly 90% appear once; the ten largest clones hold 2% to 2.5%. The chain employs TRBV4-3 and TRBJ2-3, with TRBD2 identical over 13 bases. The clonotype was recovered from a woman between 50 and 59 years old who had recovered from COVID-19. The sample taken for sequencing was peripheral blood. This CDR3 is CASSQETSGGDTQYF. The CDR3 nucleotides are TGCGCCAGCAGCCAAGAGACTAGCGGGGGGGATACGCAGTATTTT.